Shown below are 13 T cell receptor beta chains from a single sample sequenced in a study of blood T cells in healthy people across ages. It was with a sample-barcoded 5' primer and a J-beta primer mix that a second PCR of roughly 7 to 11 cycles was run. TCRdb redid the calling of the 5' RACE reads with MiXCR, one entry per CDR3 protein. The table includes about 1.4 million distinct CDR3 sequences, 55% to 75% detected once. Sequencing was performed on blood. These TCRs come from a man younger than 30 in good health.

The chain is built from TRBV7-2 and TRBJ1-1, with D uncertain. CDR1 is SGHTA, CDR2 FQGNSA, per germline. This CDR3 has 13 amino acids. Trimming removed 9 bases at V and 1 base at J, with 12 bases between. DNA of the CDR3: TGTGCCAGTTCGACTGCCCCGAACACTGAAGCTTTCTTT. It translates to CASSTAPNTEAFF.

CDR3 region: CASSPRLASGPLHF. The CDR3 DNA is TGTGCCAGCAGCCCCCGGCTTGCGAGCGGACCCCTCCACTTT. The chain joins TRBV14 to TRBJ1-6, with D uncertain. The ends were cut back, 4 bases at V and 12 bases at J, with 16 bases in the middle. This CDR3 is built from 14 residues. The germline V gene has CDR1 SGHDN and CDR2 FVKESK.

This sequence joins TRBV6-1 and TRBJ2-1; TRBD1 is a possible D gene (6 bases). V was clipped by 4 bases and J by 2 bases, with 12 bases between them. Germline V lookup: CDR1 MNHNS, CDR2 SASEGT. CDR3 length: 15 residues. As DNA, the CDR3 is TGTGCCAGCAGTGGATCCCGGGACACCTACAATGAGCAGTTCTTC. It specifies CASSGSRDTYNEQFF.

V and J are TRBV2 and TRBJ2-1; D is uncertain. CDR3 length: 12 amino acids. Per the germline V gene, CDR1 is SNHLY and CDR2 is FYNNEI. V lost 3 bases to trimming and J lost 7 bases, with 7 bases between them. CDR3 nucleotide sequence: TGTGCCAGCAGTGAGCCAGTAAATGAGCAGTTCTTC. Its translation is CASSEPVNEQFF.

V gene TRBV5-1 combines with J gene TRBJ1-6; D not certain. Trimming left V 4 bases short and J 7 bases short, with 12 bases between. This CDR3 has 14 residues. The germline V gene has CDR1 SGHRS and CDR2 YFSETQ. CDR3 amino acids: CASSARTENSPLHF. CDR3 nucleotide sequence: TGCGCCAGCAGCGCTCGGACGGAAAATTCACCCCTCCACTTT.

This clonotype was observed a handful of times. The gene calls are TRBV20-1 and TRBJ2-1, with TRBD2 as a possible D gene (5 bases). V dropped 0 bases and J dropped 2 bases, with 14 bases sitting between them. This CDR3 is 16 amino acids long. The V gene's germline CDR1 is DFQATT and CDR2 SNEGSKA (reference sequence). The CDR3 DNA reads TGCAGTGCTAGAGAATCGTGGCTAGCCGCCTACAATGAGCAGTTCTTC. It codes for CSARESWLAAYNEQFF.

This sequence joins TRBV12-3 or TRBV12-4 and TRBJ1-1; 8 positions agree with TRBD1. V shed 3 bases, J shed 3 bases, and the junction held 0 bases outside the gene matches. The CDR3 has 13 residues. DNA for the CDR3: TGTGCCAGCAGTTTGGGACAGGACACTGAAGCTTTCTTT. It yields the protein CASSLGQDTEAFF.

This chain connects TRBV4-3 to TRBJ1-4; D might be TRBD1 (5 bases). The V gene lost 0 bases and the J gene lost 11 bases, with 16 bases spanning the gap. CDR3 size: 15 residues. Germline loops: CDR1 LGHNA, CDR2 YSLEER. The CDR3 sequence is CASSQEAQGMGKLFF. As DNA, the CDR3 is TGCGCCAGCAGCCAAGAGGCCCAGGGAATGGGGAAACTGTTTTTT.

The chain carries TRBV7-9 and TRBJ2-7; TRBD1 matches 8 bases. The CDR3 runs to 13 residues. CDR1 and CDR2 from the germline V gene are SEHNR and FQNEAQ (reference sequence). V dropped 8 bases and J dropped 7; count of bases not matched to a gene: 10. Here the CDR3 reads CASLMTGAEEQYF. The CDR3 coding sequence is TGTGCCAGCTTGATGACAGGGGCGGAGGAGCAGTACTTC.

The chain has TRBV29-1 and TRBJ2-1; no definite D call. V shed 7 bases and J shed 8 bases, with 15 bases lying between them. Per the germline V gene, CDR1 is SQVTM and CDR2 is ANQGSEA. The CDR3 has 12 residues. The CDR3 is CSAAGLVDEQFF. Here the CDR3 DNA reads TGCAGCGCCGCCGGGCTCGTTGATGAGCAGTTCTTC.

A few counts support this clonotype. The chain recombines TRBV12-3 or TRBV12-4 with TRBJ2-7, with TRBD2 matching 10 bases. Trimming at V came to 5 bases and at J to 3 bases, leaving 10 bases not matched to a gene. This CDR3 is built from 16 residues. The CDR3 bases are TGTGCCAGCAGTGACACCCGGCTAGCGGGAGTCTACGAGCAGTACTTC. It is translated as CASSDTRLAGVYEQYF.

The chain recombines TRBV7-2 with TRBJ2-5, with TRBD2 matching over 10 bases. CDR1 and CDR2 (germline): SGHTA, FQGNSA. The CDR3 totals 18 residues. The J segment lost 0 bases and the V segment lost 0 bases, leaving 7 bases of the junction unmatched. CDR3 residues: CASSLAASGGPYQETQYF. CDR3 bases: TGTGCCAGCAGCTTAGCGGCTAGCGGGGGCCCGTACCAAGAGACCCAGTACTTC.

CDR3 protein: CASSQENRAKETQYF. CDR3 in DNA: TGCGCCAGCAGCCAAGAGAACCGAGCCAAAGAGACCCAGTACTTC. The chain is built from TRBV4-1 and TRBJ2-5, with no clear D. CDR3 length: 15 residues. V was clipped by 0 bases and J by 3 bases, with 11 bases between them. CDR1 MGHRA and CDR2 YSYEKL come from the germline V gene.